Detailed here is one T cell receptor beta chain. Here immunoSEQ multiplex PCR was the method, and the copy in TCRdb shows in-frame clones only, minus some. The sample yields fewer than 200,000 clones, 87% seen once. Participants came from roughly 23 US areas, aged roughly 18 to 95 years. The ends lost 3 bases at V and 5 bases at J; junction bases unmatched: 8. Germline CDR1 reads SGHNT; CDR2 reads YYREEE (reference sequence). The CDR3 runs 16 residues. The data were taken from a study of blood T cell repertoires in COVID-19. In the study overall: The United States, Italy and Spain were the sources of the acute and convalescent COVID-19 samples.

V and J are TRBV5-4 and TRBJ2-2; 9 bases are a match to TRBD1. Sequenced input: PBMCs or T cells enriched from blood (not recorded which). This receptor was taken from a human donor with acute COVID-19. The donor label of this sample is uncertain. The CDR3 DNA is TGTGCCAGCAGCTCGCCAACAGGGGGCAAAACCGGGGAGCTGTTTTTT. Encoded protein: CASSSPTGGKTGELFF.